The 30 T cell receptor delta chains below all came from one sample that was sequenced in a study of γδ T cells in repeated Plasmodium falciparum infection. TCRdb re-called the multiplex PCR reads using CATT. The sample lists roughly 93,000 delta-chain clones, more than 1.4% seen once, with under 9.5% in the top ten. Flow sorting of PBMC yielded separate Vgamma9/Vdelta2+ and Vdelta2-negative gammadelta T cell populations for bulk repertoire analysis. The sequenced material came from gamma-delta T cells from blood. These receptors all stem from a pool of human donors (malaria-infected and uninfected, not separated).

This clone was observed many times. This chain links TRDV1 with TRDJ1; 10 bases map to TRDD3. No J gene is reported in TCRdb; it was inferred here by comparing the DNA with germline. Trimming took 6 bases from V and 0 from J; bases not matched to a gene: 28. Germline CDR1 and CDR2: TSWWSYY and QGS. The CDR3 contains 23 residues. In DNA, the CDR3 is TGTGCTCTTGGCAACTTCCTACGGGCCGGTCGGGGGGATACGCCGAAAAACACCGATAAACTCATCTTT. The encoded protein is CALGNFLRAGRGDTPKNTDKLIF.

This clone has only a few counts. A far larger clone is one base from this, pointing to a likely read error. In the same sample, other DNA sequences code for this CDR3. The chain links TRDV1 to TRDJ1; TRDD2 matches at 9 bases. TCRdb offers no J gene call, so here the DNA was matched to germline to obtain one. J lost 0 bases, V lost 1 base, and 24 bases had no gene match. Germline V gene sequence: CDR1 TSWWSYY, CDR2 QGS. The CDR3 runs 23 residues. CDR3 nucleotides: TGTGCTCTTGGGGAACATTGTTGTAGGCCTTCCTACTCCTACGGGGGGTACACCGATAAACTCATCTTT. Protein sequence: CALGEHCCRPSYSYGGYTDKLIF.

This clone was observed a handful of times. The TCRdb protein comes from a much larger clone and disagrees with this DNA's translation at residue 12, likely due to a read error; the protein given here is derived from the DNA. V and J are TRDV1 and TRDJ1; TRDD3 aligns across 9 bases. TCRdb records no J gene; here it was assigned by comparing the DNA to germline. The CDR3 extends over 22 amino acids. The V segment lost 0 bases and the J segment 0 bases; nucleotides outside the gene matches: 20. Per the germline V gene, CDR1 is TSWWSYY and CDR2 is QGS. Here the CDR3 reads CALGELVHYWGTSYAYTDKLIF. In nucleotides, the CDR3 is TGTGCTCTTGGGGAACTAGTTCATTACTGGGGGACTTCATACGCGTACACCGATAAACTCATCTTT.

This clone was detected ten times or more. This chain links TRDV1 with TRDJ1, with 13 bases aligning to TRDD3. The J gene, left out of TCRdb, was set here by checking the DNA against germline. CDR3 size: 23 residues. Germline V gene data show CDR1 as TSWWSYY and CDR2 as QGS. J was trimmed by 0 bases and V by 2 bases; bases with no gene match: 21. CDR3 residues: CALGETLRLRLGDTRRYTDKLIF. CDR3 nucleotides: TGTGCTCTTGGGGAAACCCTACGGTTACGACTGGGGGATACGCGCCGGTACACCGATAAACTCATCTTT.

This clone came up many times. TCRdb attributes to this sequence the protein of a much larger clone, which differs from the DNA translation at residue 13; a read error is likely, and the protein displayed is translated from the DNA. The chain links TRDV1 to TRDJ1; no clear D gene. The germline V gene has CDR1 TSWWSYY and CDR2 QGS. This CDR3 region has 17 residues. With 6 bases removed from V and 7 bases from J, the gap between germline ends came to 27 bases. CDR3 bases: TGTGCTCTTGGAACAGAGGGTTCCCTGAGATTCGCCGGTAAACTCATCTTT. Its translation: CALGTEGSLRFAGKLIF.

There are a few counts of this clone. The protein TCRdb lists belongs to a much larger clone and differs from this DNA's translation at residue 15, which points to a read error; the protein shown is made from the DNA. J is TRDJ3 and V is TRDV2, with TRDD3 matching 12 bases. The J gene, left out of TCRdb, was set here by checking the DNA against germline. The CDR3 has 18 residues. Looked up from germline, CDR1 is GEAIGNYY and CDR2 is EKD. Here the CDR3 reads CACDTLGDTSWDTRRMFF. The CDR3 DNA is TGTGCCTGTGACACACTGGGGGATACCTCCTGGGACACCCGACGGATGTTTTTC.

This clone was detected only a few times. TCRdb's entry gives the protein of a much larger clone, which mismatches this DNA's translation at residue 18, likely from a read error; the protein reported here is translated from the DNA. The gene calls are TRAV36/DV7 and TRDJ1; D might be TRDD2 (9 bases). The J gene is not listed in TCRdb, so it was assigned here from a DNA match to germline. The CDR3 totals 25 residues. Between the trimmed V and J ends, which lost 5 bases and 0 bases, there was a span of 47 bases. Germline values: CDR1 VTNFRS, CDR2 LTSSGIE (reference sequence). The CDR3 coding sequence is TGTGCTGTTTTCTTAGCCTTCCTACCCCGGGGGATATGGTCATTGAGTACGAGGTACACCGATAAACTCATCTTT. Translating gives CAVFLAFLPRGIWSLSTRYTDKLIF.

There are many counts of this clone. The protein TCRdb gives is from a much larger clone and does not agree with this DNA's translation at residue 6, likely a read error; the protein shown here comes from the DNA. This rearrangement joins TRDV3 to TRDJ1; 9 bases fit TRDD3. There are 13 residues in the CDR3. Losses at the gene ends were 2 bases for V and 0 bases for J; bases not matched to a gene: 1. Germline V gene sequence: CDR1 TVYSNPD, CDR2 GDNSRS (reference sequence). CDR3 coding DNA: TGTGCCTTTTCTGGGGGATACACCGATAAACTCATCTTT. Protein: CAFSGGYTDKLIF.

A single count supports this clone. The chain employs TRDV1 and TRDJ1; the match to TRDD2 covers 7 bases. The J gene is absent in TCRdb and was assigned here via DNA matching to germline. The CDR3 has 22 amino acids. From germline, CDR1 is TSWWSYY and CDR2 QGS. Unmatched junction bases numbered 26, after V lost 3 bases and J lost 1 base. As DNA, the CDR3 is TGTGCTCTTGGGGATCGGTTTCCTACACGTCGGGGTGAGGGGGTACGCACCGATAAACTCATCTTT. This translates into CALGDRFPTRRGEGVRTDKLIF.

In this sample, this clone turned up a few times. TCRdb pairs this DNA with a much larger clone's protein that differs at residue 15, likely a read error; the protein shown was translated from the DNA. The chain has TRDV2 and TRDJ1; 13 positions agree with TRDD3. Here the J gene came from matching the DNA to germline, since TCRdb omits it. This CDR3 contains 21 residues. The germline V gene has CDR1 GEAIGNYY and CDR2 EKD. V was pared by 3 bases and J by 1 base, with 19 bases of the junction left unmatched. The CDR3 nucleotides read TGTGCCTGTGACCCTGTACTGGGGGATACGCGCGTACAATCTTGCACCGATAAACTCATCTTT. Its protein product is CACDPVLGDTRVQSCTDKLIF.

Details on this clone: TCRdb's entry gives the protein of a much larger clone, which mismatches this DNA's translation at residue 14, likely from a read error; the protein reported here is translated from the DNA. CDR3 sequence: CALGELGRGLPTPRGRNLMYTDKLIF. As DNA, the CDR3 is TGTGCTCTTGGGGAACTGGGGAGGGGCCTTCCCACGCCCCGGGGGAGAAACCTGATGTACACCGATAAACTCATCTTT. The chain links TRDV1 to TRDJ1; D tentatively fits TRDD2 or TRDD3 (6 bases each). Germline V gene sequence: CDR1 TSWWSYY, CDR2 QGS. Trimming took off 0 bases at V and 0 bases at J, with 41 bases between the two ends. This CDR3 contains 26 residues.

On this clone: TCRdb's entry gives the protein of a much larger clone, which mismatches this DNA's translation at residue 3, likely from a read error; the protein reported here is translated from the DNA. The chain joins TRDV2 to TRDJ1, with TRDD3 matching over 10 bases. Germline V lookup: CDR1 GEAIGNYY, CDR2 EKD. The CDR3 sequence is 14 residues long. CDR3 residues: CARDTGTGGSKLIF. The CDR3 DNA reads TGTGCCCGTGACACCGGTACTGGGGGATCTAAACTCATCTTT.

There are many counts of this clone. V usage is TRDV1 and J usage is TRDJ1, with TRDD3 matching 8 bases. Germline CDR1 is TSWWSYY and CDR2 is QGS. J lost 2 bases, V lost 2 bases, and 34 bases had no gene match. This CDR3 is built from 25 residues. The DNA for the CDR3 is TGTGCTCTTGGGGAATGGGTAGTTCTAGCTAGACGAACTGTTGGGGGATCTCCCTTGACCGATAAACTCATCTTT. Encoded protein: CALGEWVVLARRTVGGSPLTDKLIF.

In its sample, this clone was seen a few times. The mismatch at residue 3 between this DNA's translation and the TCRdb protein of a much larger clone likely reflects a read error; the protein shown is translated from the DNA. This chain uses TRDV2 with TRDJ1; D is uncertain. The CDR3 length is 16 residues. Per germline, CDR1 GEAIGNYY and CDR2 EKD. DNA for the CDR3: TGTGCCAGTGACACAGGCGAAGGACCCACCACCGATAAACTCATCTTT. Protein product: CASDTGEGPTTDKLIF.

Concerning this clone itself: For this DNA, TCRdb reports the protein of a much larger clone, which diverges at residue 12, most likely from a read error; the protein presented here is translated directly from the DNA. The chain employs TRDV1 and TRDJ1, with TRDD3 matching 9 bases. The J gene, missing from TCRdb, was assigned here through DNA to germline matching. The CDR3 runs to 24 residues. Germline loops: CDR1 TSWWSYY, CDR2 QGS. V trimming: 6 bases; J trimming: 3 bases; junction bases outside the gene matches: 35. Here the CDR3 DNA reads TGTGCTCTTGGAGATCGGGCGCCTCCCTTGTACCGGGGGATACAAAATTTAGCAGCCGATAAACTCATCTTT. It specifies CALGDRAPPLYRGIQNLAADKLIF.

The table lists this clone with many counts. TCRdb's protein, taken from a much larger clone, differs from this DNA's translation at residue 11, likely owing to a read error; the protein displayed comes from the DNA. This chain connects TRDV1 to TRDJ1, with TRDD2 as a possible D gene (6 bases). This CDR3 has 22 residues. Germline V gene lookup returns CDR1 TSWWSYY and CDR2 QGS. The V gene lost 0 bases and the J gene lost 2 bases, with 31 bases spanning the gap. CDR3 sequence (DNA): TGTGCTCTTGGGGAACTGCATACCACCCGCCCTCCTACTTTCAGTTTTACCGATAAACTCATCTTT. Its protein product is CALGELHTTRPPTFSFTDKLIF.

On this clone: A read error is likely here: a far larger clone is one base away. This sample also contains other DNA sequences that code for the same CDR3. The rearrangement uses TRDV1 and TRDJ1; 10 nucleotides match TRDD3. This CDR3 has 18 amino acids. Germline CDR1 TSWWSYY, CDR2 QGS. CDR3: CALGELELGDLYTDKLIF. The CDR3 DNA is TGCGCTCTTGGGGAACTAGAACTGGGGGATTTATACACCGATAAACTCATCTTT.

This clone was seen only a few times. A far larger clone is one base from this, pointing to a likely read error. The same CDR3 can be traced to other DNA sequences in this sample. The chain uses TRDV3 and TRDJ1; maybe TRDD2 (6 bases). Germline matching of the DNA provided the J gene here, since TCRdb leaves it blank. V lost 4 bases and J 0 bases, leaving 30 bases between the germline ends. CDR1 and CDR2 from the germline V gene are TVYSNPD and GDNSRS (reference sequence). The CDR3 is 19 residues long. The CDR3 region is CASSLPTPNPAVYTDKLIF. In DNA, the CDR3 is TGTGCCTCCAGCCTTCCAACTCCGAATCCAGCCGTATACACCGATAAACTCATCTTT.

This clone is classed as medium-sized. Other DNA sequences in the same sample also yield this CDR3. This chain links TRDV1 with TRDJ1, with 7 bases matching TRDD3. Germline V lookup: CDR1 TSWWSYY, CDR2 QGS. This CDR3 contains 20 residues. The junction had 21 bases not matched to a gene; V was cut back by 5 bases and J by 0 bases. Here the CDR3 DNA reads TGTGCTCTTGGGTCGGGCCTTCTCCCTGTACTGGGGTTATACACCGATAAACTCATCTTT. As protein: CALGSGLLPVLGLYTDKLIF.

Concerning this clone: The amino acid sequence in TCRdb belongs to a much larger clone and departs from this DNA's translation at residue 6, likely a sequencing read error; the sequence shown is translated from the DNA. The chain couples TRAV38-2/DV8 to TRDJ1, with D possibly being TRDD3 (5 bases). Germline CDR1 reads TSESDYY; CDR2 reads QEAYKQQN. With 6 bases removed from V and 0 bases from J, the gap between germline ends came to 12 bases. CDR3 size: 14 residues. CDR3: CAYKTHWNTDKLIF. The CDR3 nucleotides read TGTGCTTATAAGACGCACTGGAACACCGATAAACTCATCTTT.

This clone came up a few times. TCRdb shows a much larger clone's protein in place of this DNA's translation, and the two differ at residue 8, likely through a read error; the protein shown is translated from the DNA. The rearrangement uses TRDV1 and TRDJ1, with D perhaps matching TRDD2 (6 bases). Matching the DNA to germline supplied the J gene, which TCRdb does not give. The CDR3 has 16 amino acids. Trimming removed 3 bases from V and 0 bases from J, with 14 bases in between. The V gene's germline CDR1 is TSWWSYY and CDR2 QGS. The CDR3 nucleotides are TGTGCTCTTGGGGATCCTTCCCAACGGTACACCGATAAACTCATCTTT. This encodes CALGDPSQRYTDKLIF.

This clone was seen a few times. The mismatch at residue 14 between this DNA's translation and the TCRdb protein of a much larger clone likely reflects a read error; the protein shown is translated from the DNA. CDR3 sequence: CALGELTSFRGIYTDKLIF. The CDR3 nucleotides read TGTGCTCTTGGGGAGCTGACTTCCTTCAGGGGGATATACACCGATAAACTCATCTTT. The chain recombines TRDV1 with TRDJ1; 8 bases fit TRDD3. The J gene, absent from TCRdb, was called here by matching the DNA to germline. CDR3 length equals 19 residues. In germline, CDR1 is TSWWSYY, CDR2 QGS. With 3 bases clipped from V and 0 bases from J, the junction kept 15 bases outside the gene matches.

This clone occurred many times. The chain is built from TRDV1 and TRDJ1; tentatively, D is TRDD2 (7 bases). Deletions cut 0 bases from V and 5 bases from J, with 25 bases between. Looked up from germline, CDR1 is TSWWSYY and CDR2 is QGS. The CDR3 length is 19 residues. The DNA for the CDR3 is TGTGCTCTTGGGGAACTCCCTTTCCTACGTCCGACTGGGCAAGATAAACTCATCTTT. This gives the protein CALGELPFLRPTGQDKLIF.

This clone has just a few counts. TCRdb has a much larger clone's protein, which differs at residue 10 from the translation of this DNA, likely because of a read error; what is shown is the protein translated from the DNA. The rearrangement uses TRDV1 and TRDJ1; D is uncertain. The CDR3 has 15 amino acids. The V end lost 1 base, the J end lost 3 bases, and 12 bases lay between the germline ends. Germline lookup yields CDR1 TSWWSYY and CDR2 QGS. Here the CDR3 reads CALGEPSRDADKLIF. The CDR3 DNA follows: TGTGCTCTTGGGGAACCCAGTCGGGACGCCGATAAACTCATCTTT.

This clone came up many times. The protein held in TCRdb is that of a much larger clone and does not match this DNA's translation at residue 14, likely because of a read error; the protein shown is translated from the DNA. CDR3 sequence reads: CALGVSFLPYWGEHTDKLIF. The CDR3 nucleotides read TGTGCTCTTGGGGTATCCTTCCTACCGTACTGGGGGGAGCACACCGATAAACTCATCTTT. This rearrangement joins TRDV1 to TRDJ1, with D possibly matching TRDD2 (9 bases). Looked up from germline, CDR1 is TSWWSYY and CDR2 is QGS. The CDR3 contains 20 residues. Trimming removed 4 bases from V and 0 bases from J, with 27 bases in between.

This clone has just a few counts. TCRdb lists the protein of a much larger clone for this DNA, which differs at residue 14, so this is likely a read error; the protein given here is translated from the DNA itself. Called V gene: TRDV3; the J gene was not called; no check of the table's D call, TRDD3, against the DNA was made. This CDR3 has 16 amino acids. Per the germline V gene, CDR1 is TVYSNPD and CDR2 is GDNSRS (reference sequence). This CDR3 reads CASSGGLPSYTDKPIF. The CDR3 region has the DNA TGTGCCTCCTCCGGGGGGTTACCGTCGTACACCGATAAACCCATCTTT.

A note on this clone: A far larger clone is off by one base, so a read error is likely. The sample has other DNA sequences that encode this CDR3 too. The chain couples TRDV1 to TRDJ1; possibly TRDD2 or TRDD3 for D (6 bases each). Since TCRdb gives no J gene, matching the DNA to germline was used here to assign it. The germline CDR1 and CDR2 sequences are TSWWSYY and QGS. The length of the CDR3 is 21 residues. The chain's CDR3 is CALGGHRGPTPWGEYTDKLIF. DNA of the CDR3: TGTGCTCTTGGGGGGCACAGAGGTCCTACGCCCTGGGGAGAGTACACTGATAAACTCATCTTT.

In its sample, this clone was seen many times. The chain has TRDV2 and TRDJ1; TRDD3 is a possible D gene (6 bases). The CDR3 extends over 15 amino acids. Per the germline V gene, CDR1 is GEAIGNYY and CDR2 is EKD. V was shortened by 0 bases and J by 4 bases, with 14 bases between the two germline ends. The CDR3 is CACDTGGLGIDKLIF. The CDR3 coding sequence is TGTGCCTGTGACACCGGGGGACTGGGTATCGATAAACTCATCTTT.

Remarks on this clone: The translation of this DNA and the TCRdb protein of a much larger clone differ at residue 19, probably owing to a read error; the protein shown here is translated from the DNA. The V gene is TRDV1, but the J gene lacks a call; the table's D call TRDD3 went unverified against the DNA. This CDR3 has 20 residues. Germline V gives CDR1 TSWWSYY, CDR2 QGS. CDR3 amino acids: CALGEPPPFLFGHSPDKLTF. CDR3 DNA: TGTGCTCTTGGGGAACCCCCCCCTTTCCTATTCGGTCATTCCCCTGATAAACTCACCTTT.

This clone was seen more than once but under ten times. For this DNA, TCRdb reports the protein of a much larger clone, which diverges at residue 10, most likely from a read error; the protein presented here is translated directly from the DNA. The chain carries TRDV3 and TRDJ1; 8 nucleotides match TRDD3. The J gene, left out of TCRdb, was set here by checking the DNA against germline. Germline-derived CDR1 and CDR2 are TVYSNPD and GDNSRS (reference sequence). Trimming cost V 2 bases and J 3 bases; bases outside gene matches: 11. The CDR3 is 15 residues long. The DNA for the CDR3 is TGTGCCTTTCAGGCTGGGGGAATATACGCCGATAAACTCATCTTT. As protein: CAFQAGGIYADKLIF.